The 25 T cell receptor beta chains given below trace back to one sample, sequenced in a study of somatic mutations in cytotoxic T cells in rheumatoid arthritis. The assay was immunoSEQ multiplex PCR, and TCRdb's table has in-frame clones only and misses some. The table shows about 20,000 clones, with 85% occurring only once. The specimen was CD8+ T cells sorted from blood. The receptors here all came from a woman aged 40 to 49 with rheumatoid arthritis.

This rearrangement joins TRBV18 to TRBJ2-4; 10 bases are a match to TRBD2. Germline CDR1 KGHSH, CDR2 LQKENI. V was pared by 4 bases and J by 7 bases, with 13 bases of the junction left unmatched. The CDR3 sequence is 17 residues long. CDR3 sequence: CASSLRGLAGGGNIQYF. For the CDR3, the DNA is TGTGCCAGCTCACTACGTGGATTAGCGGGAGGTGGGAACATTCAGTACTTC.

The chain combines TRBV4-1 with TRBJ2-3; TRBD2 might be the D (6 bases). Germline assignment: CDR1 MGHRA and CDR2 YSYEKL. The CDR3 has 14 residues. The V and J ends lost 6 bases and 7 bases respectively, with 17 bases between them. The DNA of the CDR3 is TGCGCCAGCAGGGTTGTAGGAGGGGCGAATACGCAGTATTTT. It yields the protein CASRVVGGANTQYF.

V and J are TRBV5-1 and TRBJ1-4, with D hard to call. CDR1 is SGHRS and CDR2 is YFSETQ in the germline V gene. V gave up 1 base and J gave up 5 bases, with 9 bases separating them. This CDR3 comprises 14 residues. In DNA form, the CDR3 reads TGCGCCAGCAGCTTGTCGGGTGGAAATGAAAAACTGTTTTTT. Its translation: CASSLSGGNEKLFF.

As DNA, the CDR3 is TGTGCCAGCAGCACATTAGATACGCAGTATTTT. Amino acid sequence: CASSTLDTQYF. The V gene is TRBV7-9, the J gene TRBJ2-3; D is undetermined. The V end was cut by 5 bases, the J end by 5 bases, with 5 bases between. The CDR3 extends over 11 amino acids. CDR1 and CDR2 (germline): SEHNR, FQNEAQ (reference sequence).

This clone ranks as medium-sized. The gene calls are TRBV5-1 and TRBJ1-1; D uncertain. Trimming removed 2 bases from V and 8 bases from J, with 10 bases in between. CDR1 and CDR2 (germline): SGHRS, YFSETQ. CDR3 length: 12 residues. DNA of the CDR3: TGCGCCAGCAGCTTATCTACCGAGGAAGCTTTCTTT. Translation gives CASSLSTEEAFF.

The CDR3 nucleotides are TGCGCCAGCAGCCACGACGGCCTAGCGGGAGCGAACAATGAGCAGTTCTTC. It codes for CASSHDGLAGANNEQFF. The V call is TRBV4-1, the J call TRBJ2-1, with 10 bases identical to TRBD2. The germline gives CDR1 MGHRA, CDR2 YSYEKL. The CDR3 has 17 residues. With V trimmed by 3 bases and J by 5 bases, 10 bases remained unmatched.

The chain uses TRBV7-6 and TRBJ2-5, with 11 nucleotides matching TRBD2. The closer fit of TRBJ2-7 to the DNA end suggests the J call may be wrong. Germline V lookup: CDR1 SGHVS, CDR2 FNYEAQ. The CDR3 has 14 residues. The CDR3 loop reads CASSHSGGAYEQYF. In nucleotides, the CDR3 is TGTGCCAGCAGCCATAGCGGGGGGGCCTACGAGCAGTACTTC.

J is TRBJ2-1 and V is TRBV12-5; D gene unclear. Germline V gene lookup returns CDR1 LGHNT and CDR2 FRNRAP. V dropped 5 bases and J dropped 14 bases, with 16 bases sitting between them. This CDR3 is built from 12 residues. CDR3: CASGAAEPRKFF. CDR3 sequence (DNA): TGTGCTAGTGGTGCCGCCGAGCCAAGAAAGTTCTTC.

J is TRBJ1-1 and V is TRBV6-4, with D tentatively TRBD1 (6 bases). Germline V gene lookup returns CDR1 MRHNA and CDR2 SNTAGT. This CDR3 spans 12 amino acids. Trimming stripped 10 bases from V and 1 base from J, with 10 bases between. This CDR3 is CATPRGNTEAFF. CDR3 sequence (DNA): TGTGCCACTCCCAGGGGGAACACTGAAGCTTTCTTT.

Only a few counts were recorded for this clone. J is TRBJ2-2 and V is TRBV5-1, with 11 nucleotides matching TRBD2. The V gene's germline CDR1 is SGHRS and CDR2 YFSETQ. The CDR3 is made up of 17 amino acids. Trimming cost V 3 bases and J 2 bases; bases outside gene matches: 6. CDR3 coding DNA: TGCGCCAGCAGCTCCCCTAGCGGGGGGCCCAACACCGGGGAGCTGTTTTTT. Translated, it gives CASSSPSGGPNTGELFF.

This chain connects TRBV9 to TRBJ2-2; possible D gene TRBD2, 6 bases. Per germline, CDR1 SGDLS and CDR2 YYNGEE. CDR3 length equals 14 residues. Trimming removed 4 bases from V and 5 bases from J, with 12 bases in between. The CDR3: CASSLPSGTGELFF. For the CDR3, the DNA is TGTGCCAGCAGCCTTCCCAGCGGGACCGGGGAGCTGTTTTTT.

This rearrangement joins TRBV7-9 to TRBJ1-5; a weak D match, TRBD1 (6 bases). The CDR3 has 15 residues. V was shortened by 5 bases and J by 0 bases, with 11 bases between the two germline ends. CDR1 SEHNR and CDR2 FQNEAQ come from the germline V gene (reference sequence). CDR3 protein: CASSPQTGSNQPQHF. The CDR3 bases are TGTGCCAGCAGCCCCCAGACAGGTAGCAATCAGCCCCAGCATTTT.

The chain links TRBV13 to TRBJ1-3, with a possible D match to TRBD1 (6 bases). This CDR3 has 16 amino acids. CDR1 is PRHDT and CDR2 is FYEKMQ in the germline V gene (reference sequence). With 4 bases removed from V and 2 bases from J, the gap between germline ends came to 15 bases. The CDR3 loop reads CASSYTGILTGNTIYF. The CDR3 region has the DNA TGTGCCAGCAGCTATACAGGGATATTGACTGGAAACACCATATATTTT.

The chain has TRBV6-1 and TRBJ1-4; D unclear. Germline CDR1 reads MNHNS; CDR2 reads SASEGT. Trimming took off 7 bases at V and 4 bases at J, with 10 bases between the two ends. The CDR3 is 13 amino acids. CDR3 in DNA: TGTGCCAGCACGGTACTGAGTAATGAAAAACTGTTTTTT. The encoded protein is CASTVLSNEKLFF.

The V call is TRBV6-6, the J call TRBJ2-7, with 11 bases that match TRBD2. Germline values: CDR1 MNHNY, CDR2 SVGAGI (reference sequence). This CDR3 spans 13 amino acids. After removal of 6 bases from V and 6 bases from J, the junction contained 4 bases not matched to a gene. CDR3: CASSYLAGGEQYF. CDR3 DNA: TGTGCCAGCAGCTATCTAGCGGGAGGCGAGCAGTACTTC.

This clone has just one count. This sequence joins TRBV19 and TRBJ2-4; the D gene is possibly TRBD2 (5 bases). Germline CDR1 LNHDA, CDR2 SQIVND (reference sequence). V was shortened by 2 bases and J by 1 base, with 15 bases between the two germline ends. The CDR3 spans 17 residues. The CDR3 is CASSIRLGPGAKNIQYF. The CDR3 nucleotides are TGTGCCAGTAGTATAAGGTTAGGGCCGGGGGCCAAAAACATTCAGTACTTC.

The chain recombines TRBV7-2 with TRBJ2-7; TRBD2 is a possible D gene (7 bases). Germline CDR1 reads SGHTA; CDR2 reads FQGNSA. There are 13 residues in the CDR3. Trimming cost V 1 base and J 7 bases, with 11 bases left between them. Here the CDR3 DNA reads TGTGCCAGCAGCTTAGGGGGAGGGGGAGAGCAGTACTTC. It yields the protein CASSLGGGGEQYF.

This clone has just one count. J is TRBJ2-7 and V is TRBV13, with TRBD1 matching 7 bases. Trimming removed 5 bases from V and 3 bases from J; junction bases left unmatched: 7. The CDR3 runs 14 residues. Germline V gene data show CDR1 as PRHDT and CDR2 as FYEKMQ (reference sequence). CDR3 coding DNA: TGTGCCAGCAGCCCCACAGGGGCGATCTACGAGCAGTACTTC. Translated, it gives CASSPTGAIYEQYF.

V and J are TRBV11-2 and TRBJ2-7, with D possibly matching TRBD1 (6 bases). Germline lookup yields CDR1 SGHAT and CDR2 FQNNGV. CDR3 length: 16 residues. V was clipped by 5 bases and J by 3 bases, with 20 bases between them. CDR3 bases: TGTGCCAGCAGCGACCCTGGGGGCCGGGGAATCTACGAGCAGTACTTC. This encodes CASSDPGGRGIYEQYF.

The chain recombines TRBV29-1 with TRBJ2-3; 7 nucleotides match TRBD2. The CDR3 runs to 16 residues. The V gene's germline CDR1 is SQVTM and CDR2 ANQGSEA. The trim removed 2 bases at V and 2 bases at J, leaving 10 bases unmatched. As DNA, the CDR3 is TGCAGCGTTGAACTCCTGGGGGGGTCGTCCACAGATACGCAGTATTTT. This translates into CSVELLGGSSTDTQYF.

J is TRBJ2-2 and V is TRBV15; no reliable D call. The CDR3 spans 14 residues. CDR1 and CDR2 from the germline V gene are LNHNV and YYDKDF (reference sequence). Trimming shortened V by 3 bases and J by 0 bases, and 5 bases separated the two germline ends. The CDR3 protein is CATSSGPNTGELFF. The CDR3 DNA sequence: TGTGCCACCAGCAGTGGGCCGAACACCGGGGAGCTGTTTTTT. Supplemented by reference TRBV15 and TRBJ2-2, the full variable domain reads DAMVIQNPRYQVTQFGKPVTLSCSQTLNHNVMYWYQQKSSQAPKLLFHYYDKDFNNEADTPDNFQSRRPNTSFCFLDIRSPGLGDTAMYLCATSSGPNTGELFFGEGSRLTVL.

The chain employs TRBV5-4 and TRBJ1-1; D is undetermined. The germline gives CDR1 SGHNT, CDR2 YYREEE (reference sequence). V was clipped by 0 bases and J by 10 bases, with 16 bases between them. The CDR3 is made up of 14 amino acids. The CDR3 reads CASSLAGVGRGAFF. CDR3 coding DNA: TGTGCCAGCAGCTTGGCAGGAGTGGGCCGGGGAGCTTTCTTT.

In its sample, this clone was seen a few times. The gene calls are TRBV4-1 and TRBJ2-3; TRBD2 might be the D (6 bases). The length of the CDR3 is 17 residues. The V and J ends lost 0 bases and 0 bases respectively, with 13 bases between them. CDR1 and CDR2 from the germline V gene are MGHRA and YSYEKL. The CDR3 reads CASSQEGASASTDTQYF. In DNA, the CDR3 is TGCGCCAGCAGCCAAGAGGGAGCTAGCGCCAGCACAGATACGCAGTATTTT.

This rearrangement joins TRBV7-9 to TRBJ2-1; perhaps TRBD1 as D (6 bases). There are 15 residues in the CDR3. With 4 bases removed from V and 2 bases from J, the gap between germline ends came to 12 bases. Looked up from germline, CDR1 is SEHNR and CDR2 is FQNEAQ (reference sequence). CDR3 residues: CASSSPRGTYNEQFF. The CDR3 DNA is TGTGCCAGCAGCTCTCCCAGGGGAACCTACAATGAGCAGTTCTTC.

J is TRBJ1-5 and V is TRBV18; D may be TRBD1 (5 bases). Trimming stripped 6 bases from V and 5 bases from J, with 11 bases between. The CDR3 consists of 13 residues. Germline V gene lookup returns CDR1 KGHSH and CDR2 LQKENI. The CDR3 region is CASSLQAHQPQHF. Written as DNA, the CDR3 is TGTGCCAGCTCGTTACAGGCGCATCAGCCCCAGCATTTT.